What follows are 29 T cell receptor beta chains derived from one specimen sequenced in a study of human T cells and chemical hapten exposure. Via MiXCR, TCRdb re-called the RACE reads, giving one row per CDR3 protein. The data show some 250,000 distinct CDR3 sequences, with roughly 7.4% seen just once and 1.2% held by the top ten. Time point in this sample: pre-sensitization, week 0. Treatment specified: therapeutic diphenylcyclopropenone sensitization with weekly scalp DPC. The sequencing here drew on whole blood, taken in connection with sensitization to the hapten diphenylcyclopropenone (DPC). The receptors were sampled from a man aged 18 to 29 with alopecia areata. Some clones in this sample may be carry-over from other donors' samples.

There are a few counts of this clonotype. The CDR3 DNA follows: TGTGCCAGCAGTGAAGCGTTGGCAGGGGCGGACAATCAGCCCCAGCATTTT. This sequence encodes CASSEALAGADNQPQHF. J is TRBJ1-5 and V is TRBV6-1; the D gene is possibly TRBD1 (6 bases). This CDR3 contains 17 residues. V lost 0 bases and J lost 3, with 15 bases in between. Germline CDR1 is MNHNS and CDR2 is SASEGT.

This chain uses TRBV27 with TRBJ1-3; D is possibly TRBD1 (6 bases). Germline V gene lookup returns CDR1 MNHEY and CDR2 SMNVEV (reference sequence). V dropped 4 bases and J dropped 0 bases, with 13 bases sitting between them. The CDR3 loop spans 16 amino acids. CDR3 in amino acids: CASSSLDRSSGNTIYF. As DNA, the CDR3 is TGTGCCAGCAGTTCCTTGGACAGAAGCTCTGGAAACACCATATATTTT.

The table lists this clonotype with a few counts. The chain employs TRBV18 and TRBJ1-1; weak D call: TRBD1 (6 bases). The V gene's germline CDR1 is KGHSH and CDR2 LQKENI. V lost 4 bases to trimming and J lost 7 bases, with 16 bases between them. The CDR3 has 14 amino acids. This chain's CDR3 is CASSQPGQGLEAFF. The CDR3 nucleotides read TGTGCCAGCTCACAGCCGGGACAAGGCCTTGAAGCTTTCTTT.

The chain combines TRBV5-1 with TRBJ2-7; D call uncertain. Germline assignment: CDR1 SGHRS and CDR2 YFSETQ. Trimming took 0 bases from V and 2 from J, leaving 12 bases between them. There are 15 residues in the CDR3. The CDR3 is CASSLGLAATYEQYF. The CDR3 DNA sequence: TGCGCCAGCAGCTTGGGACTGGCGGCTACCTACGAGCAGTACTTC.

This clonotype was counted between two and nine times. The chain is built from TRBV6-1 and TRBJ2-1, with 10 bases identical to TRBD2. J was trimmed by 1 base and V by 5 bases; bases with no gene match: 5. Germline CDR1 is MNHNS and CDR2 is SASEGT. CDR3 length equals 16 residues. CDR3 sequence: CASSPLAGVSYNEQFF. The CDR3 coding sequence is TGTGCCAGCAGTCCTCTAGCGGGGGTGTCCTACAATGAGCAGTTCTTC.

This clonotype was counted between two and nine times. The chain combines TRBV3-1 with TRBJ1-2; perhaps TRBD1 as D (6 bases). With 1 base removed from V and 0 bases from J, the gap between germline ends came to 9 bases. The CDR3 has 15 amino acids. The germline CDR1 and CDR2 sequences are LGHDT and YNNKEL (reference sequence). The CDR3 DNA sequence: TGTGCCAGCAGCCAAGTTGCAGGGGCTAACTATGGCTACACCTTC. This codes for CASSQVAGANYGYTF. Using reference TRBV3-1 and TRBJ1-2 for the parts outside the CDR3, the full variable domain is DTAVSQTPKYLVTQMGNDKSIKCEQNLGHDTMYWYKQDSKKFLKIMFSYNNKELIINETVPNRFSPKSPDKAHLNLHINSLELGDSAVYFCASSQVAGANYGYTFGSGTRLTVV.

The chain couples TRBV11-1 to TRBJ2-7, with 14 bases fitting TRBD2. Germline V CDR1 and CDR2: SGHAT, FQDESV (reference sequence). The CDR3 is 18 residues long. With 5 bases clipped from V and 8 bases from J, the junction kept 17 bases outside the gene matches. The CDR3 loop reads CASSIRLPGLAGESQQYF. The CDR3 DNA follows: TGTGCCAGCAGCATCAGGTTACCGGGACTAGCGGGGGAGTCTCAGCAGTACTTC.

This sequence joins TRBV7-7 and TRBJ2-2, with 7 bases matching TRBD1. The ends lost 5 bases at V and 3 bases at J; junction bases unmatched: 6. Germline CDR1 reads SSHAT; CDR2 reads FNYEAQ (reference sequence). The CDR3 consists of 15 residues. The CDR3 spells CASSTQGWDTGELFF. The CDR3 DNA reads TGTGCCAGCAGCACACAGGGGTGGGACACCGGGGAGCTGTTTTTT.

This clonotype is a singleton in its sample. J is TRBJ2-7 and V is TRBV29-1; 9 bases line up with TRBD1. The germline V gene encodes CDR1 SQVTM and CDR2 ANQGSEA. The length of the CDR3 is 14 residues. In DNA, the CDR3 is TGCAGCGTTGAAGAGGAGGGGACAGGGAGCGAGCAGCACGTC. Its protein is CSVEEEGTGSEQHV.

This clonotype showed up just a few times. Germline and junction disagree at one end, which may indicate a read error. CDR3 loop: CVSSPRDLYNEQFF. As DNA, the CDR3 is TGTGTCAGCAGCCCCCGGGATCTCTACAATGAGCAGTTCTTC. The chain combines TRBV7-2 with TRBJ2-1; perhaps TRBD2 as D (5 bases). The V gene's germline CDR1 is SGHTA and CDR2 FQGNSA. This CDR3 is built from 14 residues.

This clonotype was detected only a few times. The chain uses TRBV5-5 and TRBJ2-7, with D possibly matching TRBD1 (5 bases). Germline V gene data show CDR1 as SGHKS and CDR2 as YYEKEE (reference sequence). The ends were cut back, 1 base at V and 7 bases at J, with 15 bases in the middle. CDR3 size: 14 residues. In DNA, the CDR3 is TGTGCCAGCAGCTTGCTGAGGCAGGGAAATGAGCAGTACTTC. It encodes CASSLLRQGNEQYF.

This clonotype was recorded many times. The gene calls are TRBV3-1 and TRBJ1-5; D remains ambiguous. This CDR3 contains 15 residues. V was cut by 0 bases and J by 3 bases, with 9 bases left in between. Germline V gene lookup returns CDR1 LGHDT and CDR2 YNNKEL (reference sequence). The CDR3 DNA reads as TGTGCCAGCAGCCAAGATTTGGGGTTCAATCAGCCCCAGCATTTT. Translated, it gives CASSQDLGFNQPQHF.

This clonotype was counted many times. V gene TRBV29-1 combines with J gene TRBJ2-1, with D possibly matching TRBD2 (5 bases). Germline V gene sequence: CDR1 SQVTM, CDR2 ANQGSEA. This CDR3 contains 10 residues. V was pared by 6 bases and J by 8 bases, with 8 bases between. The CDR3 nucleotides are TGCAGCGTCCAGAGGGATGAGCAGTTCTTC. Translating gives CSVQRDEQFF.

The table lists this clonotype with many counts. V gene TRBV6-5 combines with J gene TRBJ2-3; weak D call: TRBD1 (5 bases). The CDR3 loop spans 16 amino acids. Trimming stripped 0 bases from V and 3 bases from J, with 13 bases between. Germline V gives CDR1 MNHEY, CDR2 SVGAGI. For the CDR3, the DNA is TGTGCCAGCAGTTACTCGATGTCAGGGCGAACAGATACGCAGTATTTT. Its translation: CASSYSMSGRTDTQYF.

This clonotype was seen once. This sequence joins TRBV14 and TRBJ2-4; possible D gene TRBD2, 6 bases. The CDR3 runs to 14 residues. Germline loops: CDR1 SGHDN, CDR2 FVKESK. V was pared by 5 bases and J by 7 bases, with 15 bases between. CDR3 nucleotide sequence: TGTGCCAGCAGCGCCCAGACTAGACGGAACATTCAGTACTTC. This gives the protein CASSAQTRRNIQYF.

The chain has TRBV10-3 and TRBJ1-5; D call uncertain. The CDR3 has 15 residues. Per the germline V gene, CDR1 is ENHRY and CDR2 is SYGVKD. Trimming removed 10 bases at V and 2 bases at J, with 18 bases between. CDR3: CATQVGSGGNQPQHF. The CDR3 DNA follows: TGTGCCACCCAGGTGGGCAGCGGGGGCAATCAGCCCCAGCATTTT.

This clonotype was detected ten times or more. The rearrangement uses TRBV9 and TRBJ2-4; 7 bases map to TRBD2. Germline V CDR1 and CDR2: SGDLS, YYNGEE. V lost 4 bases to trimming and J lost 7 bases; unmatched junction nucleotides: 11. This CDR3 region has 15 residues. CDR3 sequence: CASSSSGGGENIQYF. As DNA, the CDR3 is TGTGCCAGCAGCTCTAGTGGCGGGGGTGAGAACATTCAGTACTTC.

This clonotype was detected only a few times. The V call is TRBV9, the J call TRBJ1-2; D is unclear. Trimming took 0 bases from V and 0 from J, leaving 9 bases between them. CDR3 length: 15 amino acids. Germline CDR1 SGDLS, CDR2 YYNGEE. The CDR3 here is CASSVGGLTNYGYTF. The CDR3 DNA reads TGTGCCAGCAGCGTAGGCGGACTTACTAACTATGGCTACACCTTC.

The V call is TRBV2, the J call TRBJ1-2; D remains ambiguous. The V gene's germline CDR1 is SNHLY and CDR2 FYNNEI. The CDR3 sequence is 11 residues long. Trimming shortened V by 2 bases and J by 8 bases, and 6 bases separated the two germline ends. CDR3 protein: CASSELSGYTF. DNA of the CDR3: TGTGCCAGCAGTGAACTCAGCGGCTACACCTTC.

V usage is TRBV7-9 and J usage is TRBJ1-6; TRBD1 matches 12 bases. This CDR3 has 14 residues. Germline CDR1 reads SEHNR; CDR2 reads FQNEAQ (reference sequence). The trim removed 5 bases at V and 8 bases at J, leaving 1 base unmatched. The CDR3 spells CASSGTGGDSPLHF. The DNA of the CDR3 is TGTGCCAGCAGCGGGACAGGGGGCGATTCACCCCTCCACTTT.

This clonotype was detected only a few times. The rearrangement links TRBV7-3 to TRBJ2-6; D possibly matches TRBD1 or TRBD2 (5 bases each). Germline loops: CDR1 SGHTA, CDR2 FQGTGA. The CDR3 spans 15 residues. V was trimmed by 4 bases and J by 2 bases, leaving 9 bases between them. The CDR3: CASSSGSTGANVLTF. The CDR3 DNA is TGTGCCAGCAGCTCAGGGAGCACTGGGGCCAACGTCCTGACTTTC. The variable domain in full, with the rest retrieved from reference TRBV7-3 and TRBJ2-6, is GAGVSQTPSNKVTEKGKYVELRCDPISGHTALYWYRQSLGQGPEFLIYFQGTGAADDSGLPNDRFFAVRPEGSVSTLKIQRTERGDSAVYLCASSSGSTGANVLTFGAGSRLTVL.

The CDR3 reads CASSTGRFQETQYF. CDR3 DNA sequence: TGTGCCAGCAGCACGGGACGGTTTCAAGAGACCCAGTACTTC. This rearrangement joins TRBV5-5 to TRBJ2-5; the D gene could be TRBD1 or TRBD2 (5 bases each). The ends were cut back, 4 bases at V and 2 bases at J, with 12 bases in the middle. CDR1 SGHKS and CDR2 YYEKEE come from the germline V gene (reference sequence). The CDR3 runs to 14 residues.

The chain couples TRBV7-2 to TRBJ1-2; D not certain. This CDR3 spans 12 amino acids. In germline, CDR1 is SGHTA, CDR2 FQGNSA. V lost 8 bases and J 2 bases, leaving 9 bases between the germline ends. The CDR3 loop reads CASGRQNYGYTF. In DNA, the CDR3 is TGTGCCAGCGGCCGCCAGAACTATGGCTACACCTTC.

This clonotype came up many times. V usage is TRBV12-3 or TRBV12-4 and J usage is TRBJ2-5; 7 bases match TRBD1. This CDR3 spans 15 amino acids. V was clipped by 4 bases and J by 0 bases; unmatched bases: 5. DNA for the CDR3: TGTGCCAGCAGTTCGGGACAGAACTACCAAGAGACCCAGTACTTC. Amino acids: CASSSGQNYQETQYF.

This clonotype was found a few times. This rearrangement joins TRBV12-3 or TRBV12-4 to TRBJ2-2; tentative D call: TRBD2 (6 bases). V lost 6 bases and J lost 0, with 17 bases in between. CDR3 length: 17 amino acids. The CDR3 DNA reads as TGTGCCAGCAGGTGGACTATCCGGGGAGCGAACACCGGGGAGCTGTTTTTT. Residues: CASRWTIRGANTGELFF.

This clonotype was seen a few times. The rearrangement links TRBV29-1 to TRBJ2-2; 7 nucleotides line up with TRBD1. The CDR3 is 15 residues long. Germline V lookup: CDR1 SQVTM, CDR2 ANQGSEA. J gave up 4 bases and V 6 bases, and 11 bases lay outside the gene matches. Here the CDR3 DNA reads TGCAGCGTCTCTGCAGGACAGGACAGCACCGGGGAGCTGTTTTTT. Translation gives CSVSAGQDSTGELFF.

This sequence joins TRBV2 and TRBJ2-3, with unresolved D. Germline V gives CDR1 SNHLY, CDR2 FYNNEI. The CDR3 extends over 16 amino acids. Trimming took 7 bases from V and 1 from J, leaving 18 bases between them. Here the CDR3 reads CASTVGTATRTDTQYF. DNA of the CDR3: TGTGCCAGCACGGTAGGAACAGCCACACGCACAGATACGCAGTATTTT.

This chain connects TRBV27 to TRBJ2-2; the D is unclear. There are 14 residues in the CDR3. The V gene lost 8 bases and the J gene lost 2 bases, with 12 bases spanning the gap. CDR1 and CDR2 from the germline V gene are MNHEY and SMNVEV (reference sequence). The CDR3 sequence: CASGPTRNTGELFF. The CDR3 DNA reads as TGTGCCAGCGGGCCTACACGAAACACCGGGGAGCTGTTTTTT.

The rearrangement joins TRBV5-1 to TRBJ2-3, with TRBD2 as a possible D gene (6 bases). V lost 5 bases, J lost 2 bases, and 12 bases lay in between. The CDR3 covers 14 residues. Germline CDR1 SGHRS, CDR2 YFSETQ. For the CDR3, the DNA is TGCGCCAGCAGATTCGGCGGGGACACAGATACGCAGTATTTT. Amino acids: CASRFGGDTDTQYF.